These T cell receptor beta chains were read from a single sample in a study of T cells in pancreatic ductal adenocarcinoma. The data were produced by immunoSEQ multiplex PCR, yet TCRdb's version contains in-frame clones alone and is incomplete. The sample gives over 90,000 clones, about 96% of which show up once; roughly 3.1% is in the top ten. The sequenced sample was PBMCs. Receptor source: a human donor with pancreatic ductal adenocarcinoma. CDR3s leave out the opening cysteine and the closing phenylalanine or tryptophan.

j_call: TRBJ2-2; v_call: TRBV9; cdr3_aa: ASSSSGSFVGELF
j_call: TRBJ2-2; v_call: TRBV6-5; cdr3_aa: ASSYDISRPGELF
j_call: TRBJ2-7; v_call: TRBV2; cdr3_aa: ASSELQGKVYEQY
j_call: TRBJ2-1; v_call: TRBV6-4; cdr3_aa: ASSDTPGLAGFNEQF
j_call: TRBJ2-2; v_call: TRBV10-3; cdr3_aa: AISVLEGLAGELF
j_call: TRBJ2-2; v_call: TRBV7-6; cdr3_aa: ASSLARPQGRENRKTGELF
j_call: TRBJ1-1; v_call: TRBV2; cdr3_aa: ASSEDLGGAF
j_call: TRBJ2-5; v_call: TRBV6-5; cdr3_aa: ASSHSLAGAGETQY
j_call: TRBJ2-5; v_call: TRBV5-1; cdr3_aa: ASSTDRQETQY
j_call: TRBJ2-7; v_call: TRBV30; cdr3_aa: AWSVSTTEYSYEQY
j_call: TRBJ2-7; v_call: TRBV11-2; cdr3_aa: ATASQRSGEQY
j_call: TRBJ2-2; v_call: TRBV10-3; cdr3_aa: AISSRPGELF
j_call: TRBJ1-4; v_call: TRBV5-1; cdr3_aa: ASSLGGRGEKLF
j_call: TRBJ1-3; v_call: TRBV30; cdr3_aa: AWSPTPGTAGNTIY
j_call: TRBJ2-5; v_call: TRBV5-1; cdr3_aa: ASSLAGTSGQETQY
j_call: TRBJ1-1; v_call: TRBV5-1; cdr3_aa: ASSLTGGPGAF
j_call: TRBJ1-3; v_call: TRBV30; cdr3_aa: AWSVGENTIY
j_call: TRBJ2-1; v_call: TRBV18; cdr3_aa: ASSFLAGVGNEQF
j_call: TRBJ2-7; v_call: TRBV11-2; cdr3_aa: ASSSTGNMIEQY
j_call: TRBJ1-4; v_call: TRBV7-6; cdr3_aa: ASSSPDEKLF
j_call: TRBJ1-5; v_call: TRBV7-3; cdr3_aa: ASSFRAPQH
j_call: TRBJ1-2; v_call: TRBV6-6; cdr3_aa: ASSPGQGMSGYT
j_call: TRBJ2-7; v_call: TRBV4-2; cdr3_aa: ASSQVGTGSEEQY
j_call: TRBJ1-1; v_call: TRBV10-3; cdr3_aa: AISNRNTEAF
j_call: TRBJ1-1; v_call: TRBV30; cdr3_aa: AWQGTEAF
j_call: TRBJ1-1; v_call: TRBV30; cdr3_aa: AWSVQEGARAF
j_call: TRBJ2-3; v_call: TRBV6-5; cdr3_aa: ASSPRDISTDTQY
j_call: TRBJ2-2; v_call: TRBV11-2; cdr3_aa: ASSLGLTDTGELF
j_call: TRBJ1-5; v_call: TRBV6-5; cdr3_aa: ASSYLSGSNQPQH
j_call: TRBJ2-7; v_call: TRBV18; cdr3_aa: ASSPGQSSYEQY
j_call: TRBJ1-4; v_call: TRBV7-2; cdr3_aa: ASSLVVWVGGEKLF
j_call: TRBJ2-2; v_call: TRBV6-1; cdr3_aa: ASRAGTGGTGELF
j_call: TRBJ2-3; v_call: TRBV10-3; cdr3_aa: AIRDTSGSADTQY
j_call: TRBJ2-7; v_call: TRBV4-1; cdr3_aa: ASSQDARPPVGEQY
j_call: TRBJ1-4; v_call: TRBV11-1; cdr3_aa: ASSPSGTGFEKLF
j_call: TRBJ2-3; v_call: TRBV5-1; cdr3_aa: ASILTRRRTDTQY
j_call: TRBJ2-2; v_call: TRBV6-1; cdr3_aa: ASRPGQNTGELF
j_call: TRBJ1-3; v_call: TRBV9; cdr3_aa: ASSLSAQGAPGNTIY
j_call: TRBJ2-7; v_call: TRBV18; cdr3_aa: ASSREAPGTGGPEQY
j_call: TRBJ2-7; v_call: TRBV7-3; cdr3_aa: ASSTHPGQGFYEQY
j_call: TRBJ2-2; v_call: TRBV11-2; cdr3_aa: ASSLGTTHTGELF
j_call: TRBJ1-2; v_call: TRBV5-1; cdr3_aa: ASSADTGTGYGYT
j_call: TRBJ2-7; v_call: TRBV28; cdr3_aa: ASSSAGGSYEQY
j_call: TRBJ1-1; v_call: TRBV6-7; cdr3_aa: ASSYLGTPLPNTEAF
j_call: TRBJ1-5; v_call: TRBV7-8; cdr3_aa: ASSLDRASNQPQH
j_call: TRBJ2-1; v_call: TRBV25-1; cdr3_aa: AARGNSYNEQF
j_call: TRBJ2-1; v_call: TRBV6-4; cdr3_aa: ASSDSETDEQF
j_call: TRBJ2-1; v_call: TRBV7-3; cdr3_aa: ASSLLGGEQF
j_call: TRBJ1-2; v_call: TRBV5-1; cdr3_aa: ASSLAGRGGYT
j_call: TRBJ2-7; v_call: TRBV5-1; cdr3_aa: ASSTGQAQQY
j_call: TRBJ1-5; v_call: TRBV19; cdr3_aa: ASGTLEQPQH
j_call: TRBJ2-3; v_call: TRBV7-9; cdr3_aa: ASSLGASDTQY
j_call: TRBJ2-3; v_call: TRBV6-5; cdr3_aa: ASRLAGGWTDTQY
j_call: TRBJ1-1; v_call: TRBV5-5; cdr3_aa: ASRGQANTEAF
j_call: TRBJ2-7; v_call: TRBV30; cdr3_aa: ALRPSYEQY
j_call: TRBJ2-5; v_call: TRBV18; cdr3_aa: ASSVNAGVGETQY
j_call: TRBJ2-2; v_call: TRBV30; cdr3_aa: AWPSNTGELF